This T cell receptor (beta chain) was captured in a study of T cells in Graves' hyperthyroidism and ophthalmopathy. Points from the study as a whole: Appearing also in blood were most of the thyroid clonotypes expanded above 0.001.

This CDR3 has 17 residues. V shed 3 bases, J shed 3 bases, and the junction held 12 bases outside the gene matches. The germline V gene encodes CDR1 SGHVS and CDR2 FNYEAQ. Researchers took RNA transcripts and amplified the TCR beta CDR3 regions from them. Carried out on the TCR CDR3, a first-round RT-PCR used the HTBI primer set. TCRdb re-called the multiplex PCR reads with MiXCR, one entry per CDR3 protein. The sample includes around 300,000 distinct CDR3 sequences, less than 15% seen only once; the top ten take 7.5% to 8%. These patients, aged 18 to 65, had recently diagnosed hyperthyroidism lasting under 2 months. This blood was taken when hyperthyroidism was first diagnosed, before any ophthalmopathy symptoms existed. To note about this clonotype: The target antigen is unknown.

Material for sequencing was blood. The gene calls are TRBV7-6 and TRBJ1-1; TRBD1 aligns across 8 bases. The sequence was collected from a woman in her thirties with Graves' hyperthyroidism that later progressed to Graves' ophthalmopathy. CDR3 DNA: TGTGCCAGCAGCTTCACCGGGGGGCAGGGGGCTTACACTGAAGCTTTCTTT. It translates to CASSFTGGQGAYTEAFF.